The clone carrying this TCR beta chain was seen only a few times. Its target is not known. Assay used: immunoSEQ multiplex PCR; TCRdb lists only in-frame clones, some missing. The sample records about 2.4 million clones, around nine tenths being singletons. The germline V gene has CDR1 MNHEY and CDR2 SMNVEV (reference sequence). V lost 3 bases to trimming and J lost 6 bases, with 9 bases between them. The CDR3 covers 14 residues. The data are from a study of shared clonotypes between healthy human individuals. Overall study findings and caveats: In contrast to clonotypes shared by all four donors, non-shared clonotypes had lower generation probabilities.

The sequencing input was naive CD4+ T cells sorted from blood. The subset was: CD45RA+ positively selected. The TCR comes from a man aged 18 to 29 in good health. This sequence joins TRBV27 and TRBJ1-6; D not certain. The CDR3 DNA sequence: TGTGCCAGCAGTTTGGGTGTACCTAATTCACCCCTCCACTTT. As protein: CASSLGVPNSPLHF.